Listed below are T cell receptor beta chains from one sample, sequenced in a study of CD8+ T cells in alopecia areata. Using immunoSEQ multiplex PCR, the repertoire was profiled, and TCRdb retains in-frame clones only, with some absent. The sample records roughly 180,000 clones, more than 60% being singletons. Material: CD4+ T cells sorted from blood, obtained at week 0. The receptor set was obtained from a human donor with alopecia areata. Each CDR3 is given with its conserved first and last residue. A D gene is named only where the DNA matches it firmly. Only some rows state a clone size, as once, few, many or a class for expanded clones.

d_call: .
clone_size: .
j_call: TRBJ1-1
v_call: TRBV29-1
cdr3_nt: TGCAGCGTTGAGGTCCGGGGGGCGACTGAAGCTTTCTTT
cdr3_aa: CSVEVRGATEAFF

d_call: .
clone_size: .
j_call: TRBJ2-7
v_call: TRBV6-1
cdr3_nt: TGTGCCAGCGGGACGGCAGGCTCCTACGAGCAGTACTTC
cdr3_aa: CASGTAGSYEQYF

d_call: .
clone_size: .
j_call: TRBJ1-2
v_call: TRBV9
cdr3_nt: TGTGCCAGCAGCGCGACCGACACCTTGAACTATGGCTACACCTTC
cdr3_aa: CASSATDTLNYGYTF

d_call: .
clone_size: .
j_call: TRBJ2-7
v_call: TRBV14
cdr3_nt: TGTGCCAGCAGCCAAGATACTAGCTACGAGCAGTACTTC
cdr3_aa: CASSQDTSYEQYF

d_call: TRBD2
clone_size: .
j_call: TRBJ2-1
v_call: TRBV4-3
cdr3_nt: TGCGCCAGCAGCCAAGCGACCGGGACTAGCGTCAATGAGCAGTTCTTC
cdr3_aa: CASSQATGTSVNEQFF

d_call: .
clone_size: few
j_call: TRBJ1-4
v_call: TRBV30
cdr3_nt: TGTGCCTGGAGTGTAGGGCAGGGGAAGGAAAAACTGTTTTTT
cdr3_aa: CAWSVGQGKEKLFF

d_call: .
clone_size: .
j_call: TRBJ1-1
v_call: TRBV29-1
cdr3_nt: TGCAGCGTTCGCGGGATGTATGGTAGCACTGAAGCTTTCTTT
cdr3_aa: CSVRGMYGSTEAFF

d_call: .
clone_size: .
j_call: TRBJ2-3
v_call: TRBV29-1
cdr3_nt: TGCAGCTTGGGACCCAACCTCAGGGCAGATACGCAGTATTTT
cdr3_aa: CSLGPNLRADTQYF

d_call: .
clone_size: .
j_call: TRBJ2-7
v_call: TRBV7-9
cdr3_nt: TGTGCCAGCAGCTTATCCCCGAACTCCTACGAGCAGTACTTC
cdr3_aa: CASSLSPNSYEQYF

d_call: TRBD1
clone_size: .
j_call: TRBJ2-7
v_call: TRBV7-9
cdr3_nt: TGTGCCAGCACCTTGGGGACAGGGGGGGAATTTGAGGAGCAGTACTTC
cdr3_aa: CASTLGTGGEFEEQYF

d_call: .
clone_size: .
j_call: TRBJ2-3
v_call: TRBV9
cdr3_nt: TGTGCCAGCAGCGTAGAGTCAGGCACTATCACAGATACGCAGTATTTT
cdr3_aa: CASSVESGTITDTQYF

d_call: TRBD2
clone_size: .
j_call: TRBJ2-1
v_call: TRBV30
cdr3_nt: TGTGCCTGGGTTCCGGGGGGGCTCAATGAGCAGTTCTTC
cdr3_aa: CAWVPGGLNEQFF

d_call: .
clone_size: few
j_call: TRBJ1-5
v_call: TRBV6-5
cdr3_nt: TGTGCCAGCAGGACGACAGCTAATAGCAATCAGCCCCAGCATTTT
cdr3_aa: CASRTTANSNQPQHF

d_call: .
clone_size: .
j_call: TRBJ1-2
v_call: TRBV5-1
cdr3_nt: TGCGCCAGCAGCCTTAATCACCTCATCTATGGCTACACCTTC
cdr3_aa: CASSLNHLIYGYTF

d_call: .
clone_size: .
j_call: TRBJ1-2
v_call: TRBV30
cdr3_nt: TGTGCCTGGAGTGTAGGAGGTGAGGGCTACACCTTC
cdr3_aa: CAWSVGGEGYTF

d_call: .
clone_size: .
j_call: TRBJ2-5
v_call: TRBV7-2
cdr3_nt: TGTGCCAGCAGCTTTAATCCGCAAGCGGAGACCCAGTACTTC
cdr3_aa: CASSFNPQAETQYF

d_call: .
clone_size: .
j_call: TRBJ1-1
v_call: TRBV5-1
cdr3_nt: TGCGCCAGCAGCTTGACAGCAATGAACACTGAAGCTTTCTTT
cdr3_aa: CASSLTAMNTEAFF

d_call: .
clone_size: .
j_call: TRBJ2-3
v_call: TRBV27
cdr3_nt: TGTGCCAGCAGTTCCCACACAGATACGCAGTATTTT
cdr3_aa: CASSSHTDTQYF

d_call: .
clone_size: once
j_call: TRBJ2-2
v_call: TRBV2
cdr3_nt: TGTGCCAGCAGTGAAGCGCCGCACACCGGGGAGCTGTTTTTT
cdr3_aa: CASSEAPHTGELFF

d_call: .
clone_size: few
j_call: TRBJ1-2
v_call: TRBV2
cdr3_nt: TGTGCCAGCAGAGGGGACGGAATCTATGGCTACACCTTC
cdr3_aa: CASRGDGIYGYTF

d_call: .
clone_size: few
j_call: TRBJ2-1
v_call: TRBV15
cdr3_nt: TGTGCCACCAGCACAGGGGAGGGGGGGATGGTGAATGAGCAGTTCTTC
cdr3_aa: CATSTGEGGMVNEQFF

d_call: .
clone_size: .
j_call: TRBJ2-7
v_call: TRBV10-3
cdr3_nt: TGTGCCATCAGTGAGATGCGAGACGAGCAGTACTTC
cdr3_aa: CAISEMRDEQYF

d_call: .
clone_size: .
j_call: TRBJ2-6
v_call: TRBV30
cdr3_nt: TGTGCCTGGATGGACCCAAGAGGCGTATCTGGGGCCAACGTCCTGACTTTC
cdr3_aa: CAWMDPRGVSGANVLTF

d_call: .
clone_size: .
j_call: TRBJ1-6
v_call: TRBV19
cdr3_nt: TGTGCCAGTAGTATGGACACGTCCTATGGATCACCCCTCCACTTT
cdr3_aa: CASSMDTSYGSPLHF

d_call: .
clone_size: .
j_call: TRBJ1-5
v_call: TRBV2
cdr3_nt: TGTGCCAGCAGTGATCGGACGCCTAGCAATCAGCCCCAGCATTTT
cdr3_aa: CASSDRTPSNQPQHF

d_call: .
clone_size: .
j_call: TRBJ2-4
v_call: TRBV29-1
cdr3_nt: TGCAGCGTTAGGGAGTACAAAAACATTCAGTACTTC
cdr3_aa: CSVREYKNIQYF

d_call: .
clone_size: few
j_call: TRBJ1-1
v_call: TRBV29-1
cdr3_nt: TGCAGCGTTGATCGGAGTTTTTCGAACACTGAAGCTTTCTTT
cdr3_aa: CSVDRSFSNTEAFF

d_call: TRBD1
clone_size: .
j_call: TRBJ1-5
v_call: TRBV30
cdr3_nt: TGTGCCTGGGGACAGGGGACGGTGGGCAATCAGCCCCAGCATTTT
cdr3_aa: CAWGQGTVGNQPQHF

d_call: TRBD2
clone_size: .
j_call: TRBJ2-3
v_call: TRBV29-1
cdr3_nt: TGCAGCGCTCAGACTAGCGGTGTAGGAGATACGCAGTATTTT
cdr3_aa: CSAQTSGVGDTQYF

d_call: .
clone_size: once
j_call: TRBJ1-5
v_call: TRBV10-3
cdr3_nt: TGTGCCATCAGTGCGCGGGGAGGGGATAGCAATCAGCCCCAGCATTTT
cdr3_aa: CAISARGGDSNQPQHF

d_call: TRBD2
clone_size: .
j_call: TRBJ2-1
v_call: TRBV5-1
cdr3_nt: TGCGCCAGCAGCGTACGCATAGCGGGGGTTAGTAATGAGCAGTTCTTC
cdr3_aa: CASSVRIAGVSNEQFF

d_call: .
clone_size: .
j_call: TRBJ2-7
v_call: TRBV6-6
cdr3_nt: TGTGCCAGCGGCACGGGGGAGCAGTACTTC
cdr3_aa: CASGTGEQYF

d_call: .
clone_size: .
j_call: TRBJ1-5
v_call: TRBV27
cdr3_nt: TGTGCCAGCAGTTTCCGGTACGATCAGCCCCAGCATTTT
cdr3_aa: CASSFRYDQPQHF

d_call: TRBD1
clone_size: few
j_call: TRBJ1-4
v_call: TRBV7-9
cdr3_nt: TGTGCCAGCAGCTTAGCCCCGGACAGGGAAAGGGAAAAACTGTTTTTT
cdr3_aa: CASSLAPDREREKLFF

d_call: TRBD2
clone_size: .
j_call: TRBJ2-3
v_call: TRBV30
cdr3_nt: TGTGCCTGGAGTATTGGACTAGCGGGGGGCACAGATACGCAGTATTTT
cdr3_aa: CAWSIGLAGGTDTQYF

d_call: .
clone_size: .
j_call: TRBJ1-1
v_call: TRBV11-2
cdr3_nt: TGTGCCAGCAGCTTAAACGGGGCCTACACTGAAGCTTTCTTT
cdr3_aa: CASSLNGAYTEAFF

d_call: .
clone_size: .
j_call: TRBJ1-2
v_call: TRBV18
cdr3_nt: TGTGCCAGCTCACCAAAAGGGGAAAAGCATGGCTACACCTTC
cdr3_aa: CASSPKGEKHGYTF

d_call: .
clone_size: .
j_call: TRBJ1-2
v_call: TRBV2
cdr3_nt: TGTGCCAGCAATCGACTGGGTTTGGGCTACACCTTC
cdr3_aa: CASNRLGLGYTF

d_call: .
clone_size: .
j_call: TRBJ1-2
v_call: TRBV14
cdr3_nt: TGTGCCAGCAGCCAAGTTCACAGCTATGGCTACACCTTC
cdr3_aa: CASSQVHSYGYTF

d_call: .
clone_size: .
j_call: TRBJ1-1
v_call: TRBV29-1
cdr3_nt: TGCAGCGTAGGGGGACGGTTGAACACTGAAGCTTTCTTT
cdr3_aa: CSVGGRLNTEAFF

d_call: TRBD1
clone_size: .
j_call: TRBJ2-7
v_call: TRBV29-1
cdr3_nt: TGCAGCGTTGATACAGGGGGCGGGTGGTACGAGCAGTACTTC
cdr3_aa: CSVDTGGGWYEQYF

d_call: .
clone_size: few
j_call: TRBJ2-5
v_call: TRBV29-1
cdr3_nt: TGCAGCGCCGGGCCATCCCCCGGGGAGACCCAGTACTTC
cdr3_aa: CSAGPSPGETQYF